The 2 T cell receptor beta chains below all came from one sample that was sequenced in a study of vaccination and CD4 T cells after COVID-19. For these TCRs, the target antigens are not known. Treatment: 10-day PBMC culture with coronavirus spike peptide pools or control peptides (ViraFEST assay). With the Oncomine TCR Beta short-read assay, DNA from cultured CD4+ T cells was sequenced. One entry per CDR3 protein, called by TCRdb with MiXCR from the PCR reads. The sample gives 7,000 to 8,500 distinct CDR3 sequences, 66% of which show up once; about 20% is in the top ten. Sequencing was done on a sample of CD4+ T cells from blood, cultured in vitro. The receptors originated from a human donor who had recovered from COVID-19.

This rearrangement joins TRBV7-3 to TRBJ2-5; weak D call: TRBD2 (6 bases). Germline CDR1 SGHTA, CDR2 FQGTGA. V was cut by 1 base and J by 1 base, with 13 bases left in between. The CDR3 has 16 amino acids. CDR3 bases: TGTGCCAGCAGCTTAAGCCGGGAAGCGGGCCAAGAGACCCAGTACTTC. Its protein product is CASSLSREAGQETQYF.

The chain uses TRBV7-3 and TRBJ2-5; D is possibly TRBD2 (6 bases). The germline V and J ends were trimmed by 5 bases and 7 bases, with 11 bases remaining between them. From germline, CDR1 is SGHTA and CDR2 FQGTGA. The CDR3 runs 12 residues. The CDR3 reads CASSPGGGTQYF. CDR3 DNA sequence: TGTGCCAGCAGCCCTGGGGGAGGGACCCAGTACTTC.